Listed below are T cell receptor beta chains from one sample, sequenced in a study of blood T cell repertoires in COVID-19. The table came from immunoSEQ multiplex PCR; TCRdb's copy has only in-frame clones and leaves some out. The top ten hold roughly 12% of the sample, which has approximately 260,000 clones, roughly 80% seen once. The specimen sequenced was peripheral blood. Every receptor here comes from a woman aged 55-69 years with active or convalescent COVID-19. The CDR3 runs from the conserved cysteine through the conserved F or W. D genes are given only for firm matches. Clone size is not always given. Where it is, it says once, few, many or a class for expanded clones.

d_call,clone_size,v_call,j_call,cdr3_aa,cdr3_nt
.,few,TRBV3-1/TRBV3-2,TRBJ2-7,CASSQLYYEQYF,TGTGCCAGCAGCCAACTATACTACGAGCAGTACTTC
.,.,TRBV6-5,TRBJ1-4,CASSYSGRRGREKLFF,TGTGCCAGCAGTTACTCCGGAAGAAGGGGCCGGGAAAAACTGTTTTTT
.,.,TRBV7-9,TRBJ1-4,CASSNRDNEKLFF,TGTGCCAGCAGCAACAGGGATAATGAAAAACTGTTTTTT
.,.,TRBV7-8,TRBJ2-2,CASSAYTSSTPGELFF,TGTGCCAGCAGCGCATATACTAGCTCTACCCCGGGGGAGCTGTTTTTT
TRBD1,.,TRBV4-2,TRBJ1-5,CASSSYGTGINNQPQHF,TGTGCCAGCAGCTCTTACGGGACAGGGATAAACAATCAGCCCCAGCATTTT
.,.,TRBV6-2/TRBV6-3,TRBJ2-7,CASSFRGYEQYF,TGTGCCAGCAGTTTTAGAGGATATGAGCAGTACTTC
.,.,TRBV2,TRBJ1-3,CASSEGQGKGNTIYF,TGTGCCAGCAGTGAAGGGCAGGGGAAAGGAAACACCATATATTTT
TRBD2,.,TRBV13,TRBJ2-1,CASSFSWTSGGNEQFF,TGTGCCAGCAGCTTTTCCTGGACTAGCGGGGGTAATGAGCAGTTCTTC
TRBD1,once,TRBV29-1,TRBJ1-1,CSVVWGQGTEAFF,TGCAGCGTTGTATGGGGACAGGGGACTGAAGCTTTCTTT
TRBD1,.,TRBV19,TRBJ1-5,CASSRDRENQPQHF,TGTGCCAGTTCCCGGGACAGGGAAAATCAGCCCCAGCATTTT
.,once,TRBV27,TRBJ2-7,CASSRWTGAGYEQYF,TGTGCCAGCAGTCGCTGGACGGGTGCGGGCTACGAGCAGTACTTC
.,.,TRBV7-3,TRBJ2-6,CASSLISGFSGANVLTF,TGTGCCAGCAGCTTAATTTCCGGGTTCTCTGGGGCCAACGTCCTGACTTTC
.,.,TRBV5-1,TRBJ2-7,CASRGGRGSEYF,TGCGCCAGCCGGGGAGGACGGGGTTCCGAGTACTTC
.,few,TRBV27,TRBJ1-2,CASSQSPVRYGYTF,TGTGCCAGCAGCCAAAGCCCGGTTCGCTATGGCTACACCTTC
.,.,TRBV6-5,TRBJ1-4,CASSYSGDFNEKLFF,TGTGCCAGCAGTTACTCCGGCGACTTTAATGAAAAACTGTTTTTT
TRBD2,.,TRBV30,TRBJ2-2,CAWRKAGVGELFF,TGTGCCTGGAGAAAAGCGGGGGTCGGGGAGCTGTTTTTT
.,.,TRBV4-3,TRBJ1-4,CASSQDPSNEKLFF,TGCGCCAGCAGCCAAGATCCATCTAATGAAAAACTGTTTTTT
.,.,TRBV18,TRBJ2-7,CASSQEGSSSYEQYF,TGTGCCAGCTCACAGGAGGGCTCGAGCTCCTACGAGCAGTACTTC
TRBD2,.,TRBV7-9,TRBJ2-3,CASSLPLADTQYF,TGTGCCAGCAGCCTACCACTAGCGGATACGCAGTATTTT
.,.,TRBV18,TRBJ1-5,CASSPEAGGNQPQHF,TGTGCCAGCTCACCAGAGGCAGGGGGCAATCAGCCCCAGCATTTT
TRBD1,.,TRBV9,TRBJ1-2,CASSFRDRGDGYTF,TGTGCCAGCAGCTTCCGGGACAGGGGCGACGGCTACACCTTC
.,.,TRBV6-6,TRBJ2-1,CASSSTGTHNEQFF,TGTGCCAGCAGTTCTACAGGGACCCACAATGAGCAGTTCTTC
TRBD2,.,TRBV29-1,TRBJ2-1,CSVLSGGFDNEQFF,TGCAGCGTCCTTAGCGGGGGGTTCGACAATGAGCAGTTCTTC
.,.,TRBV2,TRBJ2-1,CASSLQLGGGQFF,TGTGCCAGCAGTTTACAGCTCGGGGGTGGGCAGTTCTTC
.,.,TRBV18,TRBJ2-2,CASSSRGRNTGELFF,TGTGCCAGCTCATCCAGGGGTCGGAACACCGGGGAGCTGTTTTTT
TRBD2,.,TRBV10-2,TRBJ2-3,CASSPTGTSRADTQYF,TGCGCCAGCAGCCCCACCGGGACTAGCAGGGCAGATACGCAGTATTTT
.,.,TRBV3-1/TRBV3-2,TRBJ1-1,CASRLGGDTEAFF,TGTGCCAGCAGGTTAGGGGGGGACACTGAAGCTTTCTTT
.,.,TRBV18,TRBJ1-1,CASSPRQGLEAFF,TGTGCCAGCTCACCACGGCAGGGACTTGAAGCTTTCTTT
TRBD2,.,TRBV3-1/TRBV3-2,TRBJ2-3,CASSQELAGVGDTQYF,TGTGCCAGCAGCCAGGAACTAGCGGGGGTGGGAGATACGCAGTATTTT
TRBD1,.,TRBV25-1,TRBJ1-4,CASSDRGQGEKLFF,TGTGCCAGCAGTGACAGGGGGCAGGGGGAAAAACTGTTTTTT
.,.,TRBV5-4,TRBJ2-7,CASSLRVGGGAYEQYF,TGTGCCAGCAGCTTGAGGGTGGGCGGGGGCGCCTACGAGCAGTACTTC
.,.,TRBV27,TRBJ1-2,CASSFSAGARYTF,TGTGCCAGCAGTTTCTCCGCGGGGGCCCGCTACACCTTC
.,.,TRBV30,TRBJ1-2,CAWFWGARGYTF,TGTGCCTGGTTCTGGGGCGCTCGTGGCTACACCTTC
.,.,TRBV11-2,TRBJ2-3,CASSFGPLATDTQYF,TGTGCCAGCAGCTTCGGTCCCCTAGCCACAGATACGCAGTATTTT